This TCR beta chain was recovered during a study of response to subunit inactivated influenza vaccine. This clonotype was seen many times. The antigen remains undetermined. Broader study findings: The study's authors posited that every seasonal influenza vaccination enlists few new T cells.

MiXCR, applied by TCRdb to the RT-PCR reads, yields one record per CDR3 protein. The sample shows about 530,000 distinct CDR3 sequences, roughly 10% of them seen only once. The material was PBMCs from blood, obtained on the day of vaccination. This TCR came from a man aged 50-59 years who received an inactivated influenza vaccine.

CDR3 sequence: CASSLGGGQPQHF. The CDR3 DNA is TGTGCCAGCAGTTTAGGGGGCGGTCAGCCCCAGCATTTT. This rearrangement joins TRBV12-3 or TRBV12-4 to TRBJ1-5; perhaps TRBD1 as D (5 bases). V lost 1 base, J lost 6 bases, and 7 bases lay in between. The CDR3 extends over 13 amino acids.